One and the same sample provided the 16 T cell receptor beta chains below, sequenced in a study of blood T cell repertoires in COVID-19. Sequencing was performed with immunoSEQ multiplex PCR; in TCRdb, only in-frame clones are kept and a portion is missing. The data hold under 450,000 clones, with about 88% observed a single time. The sequenced material came from peripheral blood. These receptors came from a woman aged 60-75 years with COVID-19, enrolled during active disease.

V is TRBV4-3 and J is TRBJ2-7, with D unclear. Germline V CDR1 and CDR2: LGHNA, YSLEER. The CDR3 consists of 14 residues. V was cut by 1 base and J by 4 bases, with 11 bases left in between. CDR3 nucleotide sequence: TGCGCCAGCAGCCAAGGTCCCCACCAGTACGAGCAGTACTTC. Protein sequence: CASSQGPHQYEQYF.

This chain joins TRBV5-1 and TRBJ2-2, with D possibly TRBD1 on 5 matching bases. The germline CDR1 and CDR2 sequences are SGHRS and YFSETQ. This CDR3 has 14 residues. The V gene lost 2 bases and the J gene lost 4 bases, with 9 bases spanning the gap. CDR3 nucleotides: TGCGCCAGCAGCTTCTTGCAGGGCACCGGGGAGCTGTTTTTT. It encodes CASSFLQGTGELFF.

The chain carries TRBV19 and TRBJ2-2, with 15 bases that match TRBD2. The V and J ends lost 6 bases and 5 bases, in that order; junction bases with no gene match: 13. CDR1 is LNHDA and CDR2 is SQIVND in the germline V gene (reference sequence). The CDR3 covers 19 residues. This CDR3 is CASSPNGLAGGPGTGELFF. CDR3 DNA sequence: TGTGCCAGTAGCCCGAACGGACTAGCGGGGGGGCCGGGGACCGGGGAGCTGTTTTTT.

The V and J genes are TRBV12-5 and TRBJ1-4; 9 positions agree with TRBD1. Looked up from germline, CDR1 is LGHNT and CDR2 is FRNRAP. With V trimmed by 5 bases and J by 2 bases, 9 bases remained unmatched. CDR3 length: 17 residues. CDR3 sequence: CASGQGQGMVTNEKLFF. CDR3 coding DNA: TGTGCTAGTGGTCAGGGACAGGGAATGGTGACTAATGAAAAACTGTTTTTT. The full variable domain, rest sourced from reference TRBV12-5 and TRBJ1-4, is DARVTQTPRHKVTEMGQEVTMRCQPILGHNTVFWYRQTMMQGLELLAYFRNRAPLDDSGMPKDRFSAEMPDATLATLKIQPSEPRDSAVYFCASGQGQGMVTNEKLFFGSGTQLSVL.

The rearrangement uses TRBV7-8 and TRBJ1-4; D gene uncertain. Germline CDR1 and CDR2: SGHVS and FQNEAQ. Trimming took off 3 bases at V and 5 bases at J, with 10 bases between the two ends. The CDR3 spans 14 residues. The CDR3 DNA is TGTGCCAGCAGCTTGGGAGCGGAGAATGAAAAACTGTTTTTT. Its protein is CASSLGAENEKLFF.

The gene calls are TRBV5-6 and TRBJ2-2, with TRBD1 matching over 7 bases. V lost 4 bases and J lost 5; bases outside the gene matches: 8. The CDR3 is 15 residues long. Germline CDR1 is SGHDT and CDR2 is YYEEEE. For the CDR3, the DNA is TGTGCCAGCAGCGTAGGGGGCTTGAGGACCGGGGAGCTGTTTTTT. Its translation: CASSVGGLRTGELFF.

V gene TRBV9 combines with J gene TRBJ2-1; the match to TRBD1 covers 11 bases. Germline assignment: CDR1 SGDLS and CDR2 YYNGEE. CDR3 size: 16 residues. V lost 4 bases and J lost 7; bases outside the gene matches: 10. CDR3 sequence reads: CASSPPPGQGANEQFF. As DNA, the CDR3 is TGTGCCAGCAGCCCACCCCCCGGACAGGGGGCTAATGAGCAGTTCTTC.

The CDR3 sequence is CASSPDGNNYGYTF. The CDR3 nucleotides are TGCGCCAGCAGCCCGGACGGGAATAACTATGGCTACACCTTC. The rearrangement uses TRBV5-1 and TRBJ1-2; D gene unclear. Per the germline V gene, CDR1 is SGHRS and CDR2 is YFSETQ. V dropped 4 bases and J dropped 1 base, with 11 bases sitting between them. This CDR3 spans 14 amino acids.

This sequence joins TRBV6-4 and TRBJ1-1, with a weak D call TRBD1 (5 bases). The CDR3 contains 14 residues. V lost 1 base, J lost 7 bases, and 13 bases lay in between. Germline assignment: CDR1 MRHNA and CDR2 SNTAGT. The chain's CDR3 is CASSDWGSGGEAFF. The DNA of the CDR3 is TGTGCCAGCAGTGACTGGGGCTCGGGGGGTGAAGCTTTCTTT.

The chain links TRBV9 to TRBJ1-1, with D possibly matching TRBD1 (5 bases). V shed 4 bases and J shed 4 bases, with 20 bases lying between them. The CDR3 totals 16 residues. Looked up from germline, CDR1 is SGDLS and CDR2 is YYNGEE. This CDR3 reads CASSPRLGVLGTEAFF. DNA for the CDR3: TGTGCCAGCAGCCCTAGGTTAGGGGTACTGGGCACTGAAGCTTTCTTT.

The chain joins TRBV7-3 to TRBJ2-5, with 7 positions matching TRBD2. The CDR3 has 15 residues. Germline CDR1 and CDR2: SGHTA and FQGTGA. The junction had 6 bases not matched to a gene; V was cut back by 1 base and J by 4 bases. The CDR3 here is CASSLSGGDRETQYF. CDR3 bases: TGTGCCAGCAGCTTAAGTGGGGGGGATCGAGAGACCCAGTACTTC.

The genes are TRBV12-5 and TRBJ1-1; no definite D call. This CDR3 has 12 residues. Germline CDR1 is LGHNT and CDR2 is FRNRAP. The V gene lost 7 bases and the J gene lost 6 bases, with 12 bases spanning the gap. Here the CDR3 DNA reads TGTGCTAGTGCCCCGTCGAGGCCTGAAGCTTTCTTT. This gives the protein CASAPSRPEAFF.

Here the CDR3 reads CASREYSYNEQFF. The CDR3 DNA follows: TGTGCCAGCAGAGAGTACTCCTACAATGAGCAGTTCTTC. The V gene is TRBV6-5, the J gene TRBJ2-1; the D is unclear. V lost 6 bases, J lost 0 bases, and 6 bases lay in between. The CDR3 is made up of 13 amino acids. From germline, CDR1 is MNHEY and CDR2 SVGAGI.

This chain uses TRBV5-4 with TRBJ2-7; TRBD1 might be the D (5 bases). This CDR3 spans 13 amino acids. CDR1 and CDR2 (germline): SGHNT, YYREEE (reference sequence). Trimming left V 2 bases short and J 4 bases short, with 10 bases between. This CDR3 reads CASSFDRLYEQYF. The DNA of the CDR3 is TGTGCCAGCAGCTTCGACAGACTTTACGAGCAGTACTTC. The variable domain in full, completed from reference TRBV5-4 and TRBJ2-7, reads ETGVTQSPTHLIKTRGQQVTLRCSSQSGHNTVSWYQQALGQGPQFIFQYYREEENGRGNFPPRFSGLQFPNYSSELNVNALELDDSALYLCASSFDRLYEQYFGPGTRLTVT.

This sequence joins TRBV4-3 and TRBJ1-1, with TRBD1 matching over 12 bases. The CDR3 runs 15 residues. Germline assignment: CDR1 LGHNA and CDR2 YSLEER. Germline trimming cut 6 bases from V and 4 bases from J; bases unmatched to any gene: 6. The chain's CDR3 is CASRPGQGASTEAFF. Here the CDR3 DNA reads TGCGCCAGCAGGCCGGGACAGGGGGCGAGCACTGAAGCTTTCTTT.

This clone was counted a few times. The chain couples TRBV30 to TRBJ1-6; D not resolved. Looked up from germline, CDR1 is GTSNPN and CDR2 is SVGIG (reference sequence). This CDR3 region has 13 residues. V dropped 5 bases and J dropped 4 bases, with 9 bases sitting between them. For the CDR3, the DNA is TGTGCCTGGGCAGAACTATATAATTCACCCCTCCACTTT. Translated: CAWAELYNSPLHF.